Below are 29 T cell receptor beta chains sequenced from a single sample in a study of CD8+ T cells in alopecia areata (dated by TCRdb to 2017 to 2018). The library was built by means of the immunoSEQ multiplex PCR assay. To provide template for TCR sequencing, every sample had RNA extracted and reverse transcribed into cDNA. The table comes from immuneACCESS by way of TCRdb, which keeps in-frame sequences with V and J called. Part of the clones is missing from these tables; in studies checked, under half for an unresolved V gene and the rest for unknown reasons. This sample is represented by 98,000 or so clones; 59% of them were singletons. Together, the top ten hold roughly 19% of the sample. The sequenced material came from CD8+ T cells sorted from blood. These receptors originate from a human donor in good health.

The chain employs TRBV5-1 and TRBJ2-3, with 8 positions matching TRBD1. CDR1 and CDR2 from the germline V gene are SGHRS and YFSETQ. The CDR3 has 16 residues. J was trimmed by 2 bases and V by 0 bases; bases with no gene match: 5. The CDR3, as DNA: TGCGCCAGCAGCTTGGGACAGGGGTATTACACAGATACGCAGTATTTT. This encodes CASSLGQGYYTDTQYF.

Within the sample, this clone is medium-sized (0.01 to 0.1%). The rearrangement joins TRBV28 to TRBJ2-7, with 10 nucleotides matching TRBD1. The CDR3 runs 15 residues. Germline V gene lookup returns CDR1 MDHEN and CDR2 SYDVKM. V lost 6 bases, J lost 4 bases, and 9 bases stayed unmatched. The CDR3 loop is CASSAGTGDFYEQYF. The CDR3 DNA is TGTGCCAGCAGCGCCGGGACAGGGGATTTTTACGAGCAGTACTTC.

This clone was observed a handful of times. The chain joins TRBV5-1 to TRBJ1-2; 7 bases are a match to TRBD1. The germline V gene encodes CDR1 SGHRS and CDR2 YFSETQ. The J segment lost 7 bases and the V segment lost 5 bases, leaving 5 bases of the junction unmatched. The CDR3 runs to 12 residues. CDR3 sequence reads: CASRAGGAGYTF. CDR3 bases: TGCGCCAGCAGGGCAGGGGGAGCTGGCTACACCTTC.

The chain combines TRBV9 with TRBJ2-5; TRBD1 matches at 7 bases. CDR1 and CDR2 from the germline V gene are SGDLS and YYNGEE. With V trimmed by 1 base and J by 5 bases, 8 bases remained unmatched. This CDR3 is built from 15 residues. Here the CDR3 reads CASSVRGGAFETQYF. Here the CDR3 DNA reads TGTGCCAGCAGCGTACGAGGGGGCGCATTCGAGACCCAGTACTTC.

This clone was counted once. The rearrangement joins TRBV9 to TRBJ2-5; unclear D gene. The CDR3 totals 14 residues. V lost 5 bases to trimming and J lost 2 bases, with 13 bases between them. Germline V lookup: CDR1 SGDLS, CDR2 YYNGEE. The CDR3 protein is CASSPTPPQETQYF. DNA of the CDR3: TGTGCCAGCAGTCCTACCCCCCCTCAAGAGACCCAGTACTTC.

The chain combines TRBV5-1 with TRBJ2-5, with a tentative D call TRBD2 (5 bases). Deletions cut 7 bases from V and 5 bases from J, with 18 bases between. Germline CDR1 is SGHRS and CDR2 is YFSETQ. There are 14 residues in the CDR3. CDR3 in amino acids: CASAGTTGWETQYF. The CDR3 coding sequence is TGCGCCAGCGCCGGAACCACGGGGTGGGAGACCCAGTACTTC.

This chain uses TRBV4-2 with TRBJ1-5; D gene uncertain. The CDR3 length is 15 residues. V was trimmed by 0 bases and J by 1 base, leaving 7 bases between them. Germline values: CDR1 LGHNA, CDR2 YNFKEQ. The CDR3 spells CASSQDSWSNQPQHF. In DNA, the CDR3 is TGTGCCAGCAGCCAAGATAGTTGGAGCAATCAGCCCCAGCATTTT.

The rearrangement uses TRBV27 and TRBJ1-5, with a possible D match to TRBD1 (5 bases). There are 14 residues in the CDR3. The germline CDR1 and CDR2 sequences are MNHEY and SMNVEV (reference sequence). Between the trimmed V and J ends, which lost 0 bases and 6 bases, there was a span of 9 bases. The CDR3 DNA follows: TGTGCCAGCAGTTTATCCGACAGTAGTCAGCCCCAGCATTTT. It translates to CASSLSDSSQPQHF.

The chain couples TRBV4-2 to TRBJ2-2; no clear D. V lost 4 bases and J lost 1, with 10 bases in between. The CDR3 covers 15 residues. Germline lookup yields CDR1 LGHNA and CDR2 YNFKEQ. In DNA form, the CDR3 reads TGTGCCAGCAGCCCCCTAGTAGTGAACACCGGGGAGCTGTTTTTT. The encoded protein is CASSPLVVNTGELFF.

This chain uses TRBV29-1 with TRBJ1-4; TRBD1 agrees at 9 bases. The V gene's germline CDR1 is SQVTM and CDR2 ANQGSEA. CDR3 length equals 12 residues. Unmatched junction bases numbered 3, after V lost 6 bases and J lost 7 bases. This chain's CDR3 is CSVGTGTEKLFF. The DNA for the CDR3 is TGCAGCGTCGGGACAGGGACTGAAAAACTGTTTTTT.

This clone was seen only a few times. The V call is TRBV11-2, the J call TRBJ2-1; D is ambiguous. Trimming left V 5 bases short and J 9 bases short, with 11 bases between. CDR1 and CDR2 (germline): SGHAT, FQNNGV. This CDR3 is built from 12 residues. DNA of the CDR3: TGTGCCAGCAGCACGGATAGGGCTGAGCAGTTCTTC. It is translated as CASSTDRAEQFF.

The CDR3 coding sequence is TGTGCCAGCAGTGAAACAGGGGTGCGTGGCTACACCTTC. Translated, it gives CASSETGVRGYTF. The chain combines TRBV6-5 with TRBJ1-2; 7 bases are a match to TRBD1. The CDR3 runs to 13 residues. The junction had 7 bases not matched to a gene; V was cut back by 5 bases and J by 7 bases. The V gene's germline CDR1 is MNHEY and CDR2 SVGAGI.

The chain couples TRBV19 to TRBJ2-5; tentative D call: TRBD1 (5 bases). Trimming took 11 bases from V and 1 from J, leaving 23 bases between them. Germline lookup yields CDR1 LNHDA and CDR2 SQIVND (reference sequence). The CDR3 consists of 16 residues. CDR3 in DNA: TGTGCCTGCGCCCCCAATGGATGGGGCTCCCAAGAGACCCAGTACTTC. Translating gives CACAPNGWGSQETQYF.

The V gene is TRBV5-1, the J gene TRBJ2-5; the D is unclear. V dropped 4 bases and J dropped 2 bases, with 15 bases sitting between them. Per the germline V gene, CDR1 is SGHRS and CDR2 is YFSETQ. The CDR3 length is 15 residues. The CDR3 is CASSPLARSQETQYF. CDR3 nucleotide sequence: TGCGCCAGCAGCCCCCTGGCCAGATCACAAGAGACCCAGTACTTC.

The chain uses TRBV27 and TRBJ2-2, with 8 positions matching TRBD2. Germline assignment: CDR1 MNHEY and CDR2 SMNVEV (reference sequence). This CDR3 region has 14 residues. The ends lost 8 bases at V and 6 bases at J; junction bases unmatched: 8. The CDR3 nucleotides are TGTGCCAGCTCCAGCGGGAGTGGGGCCGGGGAGCTGTTTTTT. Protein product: CASSSGSGAGELFF.

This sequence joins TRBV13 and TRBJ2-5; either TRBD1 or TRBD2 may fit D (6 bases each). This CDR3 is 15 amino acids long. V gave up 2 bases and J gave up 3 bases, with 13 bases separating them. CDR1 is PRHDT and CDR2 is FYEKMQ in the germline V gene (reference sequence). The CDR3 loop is CASSLRRGREETQYF. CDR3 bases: TGTGCCAGCAGCTTAAGGAGGGGGAGAGAAGAGACCCAGTACTTC.

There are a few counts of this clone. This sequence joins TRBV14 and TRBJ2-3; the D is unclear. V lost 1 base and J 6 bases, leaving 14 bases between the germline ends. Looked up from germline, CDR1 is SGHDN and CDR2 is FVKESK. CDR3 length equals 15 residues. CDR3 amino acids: CASSQGGLRPDTQYF. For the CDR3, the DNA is TGTGCCAGCAGCCAAGGTGGGCTCCGTCCGGATACGCAGTATTTT.

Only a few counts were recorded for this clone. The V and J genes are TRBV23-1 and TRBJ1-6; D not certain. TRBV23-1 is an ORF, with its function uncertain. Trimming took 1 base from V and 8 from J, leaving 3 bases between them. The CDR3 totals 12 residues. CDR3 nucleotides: TGCGCCAGCAGTCAATTCCATTCACCCCTCCACTTT. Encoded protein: CASSQFHSPLHF.

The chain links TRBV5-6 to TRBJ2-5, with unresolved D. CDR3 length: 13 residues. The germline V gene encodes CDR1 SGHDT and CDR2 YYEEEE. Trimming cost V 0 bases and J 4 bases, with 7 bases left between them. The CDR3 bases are TGTGCCAGCAGCTTGGCCGCCCTAGAGACCCAGTACTTC. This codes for CASSLAALETQYF.

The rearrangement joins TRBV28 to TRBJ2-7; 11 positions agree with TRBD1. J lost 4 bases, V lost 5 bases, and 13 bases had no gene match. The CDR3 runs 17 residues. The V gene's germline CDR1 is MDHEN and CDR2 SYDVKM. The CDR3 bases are TGTGCCAGCAGTCGACCTCCCCCCGGGACAGGGGGTTACGAGCAGTACTTC. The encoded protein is CASSRPPPGTGGYEQYF.

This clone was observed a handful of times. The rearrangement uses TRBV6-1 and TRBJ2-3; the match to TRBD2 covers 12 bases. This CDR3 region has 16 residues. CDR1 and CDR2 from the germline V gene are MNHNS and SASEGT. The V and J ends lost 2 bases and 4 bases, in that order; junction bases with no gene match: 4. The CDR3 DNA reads TGTGCCAGCAGTGAATCTCTAGCGGGGGGGCCAGATACGCAGTATTTT. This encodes CASSESLAGGPDTQYF.

The CDR3 sequence: CASSKSGGAEMRAFF. CDR3 bases: TGTGCCAGCAGCAAGTCAGGGGGCGCGGAGATGCGAGCTTTCTTT. The gene calls are TRBV21-1 and TRBJ1-1; the listed D gene, TRBD1, was not tested against the DNA. TRBV21-1 is recorded as a pseudogene. The CDR3 contains 15 residues.

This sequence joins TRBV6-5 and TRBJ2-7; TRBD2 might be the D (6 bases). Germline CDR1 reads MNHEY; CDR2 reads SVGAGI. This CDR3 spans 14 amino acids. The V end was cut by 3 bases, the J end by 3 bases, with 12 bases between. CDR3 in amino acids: CASSYGGTDYEQYF. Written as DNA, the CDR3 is TGTGCCAGCAGTTATGGGGGGACCGACTACGAGCAGTACTTC.

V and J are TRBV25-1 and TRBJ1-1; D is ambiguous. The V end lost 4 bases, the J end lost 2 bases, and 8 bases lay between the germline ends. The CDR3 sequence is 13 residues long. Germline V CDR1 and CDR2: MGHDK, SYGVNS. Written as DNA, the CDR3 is TGTGCCAGCAGTGTAACTCGAAACACTGAAGCTTTCTTT. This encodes CASSVTRNTEAFF.

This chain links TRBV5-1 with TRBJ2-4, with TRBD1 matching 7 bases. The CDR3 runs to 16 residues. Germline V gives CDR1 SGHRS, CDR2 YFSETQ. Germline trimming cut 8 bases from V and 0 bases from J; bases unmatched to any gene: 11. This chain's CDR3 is CARTPDRERAKNIQYF. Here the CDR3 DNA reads TGCGCCAGGACTCCCGACAGGGAACGAGCCAAAAACATTCAGTACTTC.

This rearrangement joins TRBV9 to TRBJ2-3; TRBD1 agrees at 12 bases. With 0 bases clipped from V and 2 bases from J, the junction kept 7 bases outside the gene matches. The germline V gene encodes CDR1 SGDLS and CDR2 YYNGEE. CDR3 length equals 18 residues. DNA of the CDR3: TGTGCCAGCAGCGTAGAGGGACAGGGGGCCTGGGACACAGATACGCAGTATTTT. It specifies CASSVEGQGAWDTDTQYF. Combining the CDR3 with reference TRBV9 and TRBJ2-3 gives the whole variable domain DSGVTQTPKHLITATGQRVTLRCSPRSGDLSVYWYQQSLDQGLQFLIQYYNGEERAKGNILERFSAQQFPDLHSELNLSSLELGDSALYFCASSVEGQGAWDTDTQYFGPGTRLTVL.

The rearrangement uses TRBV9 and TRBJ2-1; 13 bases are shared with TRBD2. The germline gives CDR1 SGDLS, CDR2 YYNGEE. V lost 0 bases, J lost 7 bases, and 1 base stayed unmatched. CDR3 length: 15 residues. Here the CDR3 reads CASSVGGLAGNEQFF. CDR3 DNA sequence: TGTGCCAGCAGCGTAGGGGGACTAGCGGGAAATGAGCAGTTCTTC.

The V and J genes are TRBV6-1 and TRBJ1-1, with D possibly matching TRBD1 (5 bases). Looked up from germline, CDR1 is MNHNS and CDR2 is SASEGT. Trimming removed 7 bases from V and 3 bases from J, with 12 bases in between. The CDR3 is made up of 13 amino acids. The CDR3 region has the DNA TGTGCCAGCAAAGGGGCGCGGTACACTGAAGCTTTCTTT. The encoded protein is CASKGARYTEAFF.

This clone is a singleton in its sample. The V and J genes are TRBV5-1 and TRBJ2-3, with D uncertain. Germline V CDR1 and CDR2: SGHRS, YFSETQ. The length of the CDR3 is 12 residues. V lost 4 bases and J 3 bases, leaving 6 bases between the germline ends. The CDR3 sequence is CASSTQTDTQYF. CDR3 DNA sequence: TGCGCCAGCAGCACTCAGACAGATACGCAGTATTTT.